The T cell receptor beta chain described here comes from a study of shared clonotypes between healthy human individuals. Original data processing: ImmunoSEQ supplied junction-only sequences lacking quality scores, so filtering was different. Sequenced by immunoSEQ multiplex PCR; TCRdb stores in-frame clones only, minus some. D and trimming come from the DNA, and the V and J calls and clone size come from that table. The sample contains about 700,000 clones, approximately 79% of which appear only once. Remarks on this clone: Its antigen is currently unknown.

The V segment lost 3 bases and the J segment 4 bases; nucleotides outside the gene matches: 6. The CDR3 totals 16 residues. CDR1 WNHNN and CDR2 SYGVQD come from the germline V gene (reference sequence). Study-level points and caveats: The authors sampled blood alone, and tissue repertoires likely differ.

The chain carries TRBV10-1 and TRBJ2-2; TRBD2 matches 9 bases. The receptor was derived from a young woman in good health. The specimen sequenced was memory CD4+ T cells sorted from blood. Subset of the sample: CD45RA-negative fraction. CDR3 region: CASSDGGRAVTGELFF. The CDR3, as DNA: TGCGCCAGCAGTGACGGCGGGAGGGCAGTCACCGGGGAGCTGTTTTTT.